The source of this TCR beta chain is a study of blood T cell repertoires in COVID-19. Study information: Collection of acute and convalescent COVID-19 samples took place in the United States, Italy and Spain. T cells, B-cell-depleted T cells, or PBMCs supplied cDNA or gDNA.

The CDR3 totals 14 residues. Trimming removed 4 bases at V and 1 base at J, with 11 bases between. Germline V gives CDR1 SGHRS, CDR2 YFSETQ. Under the authors' procedure: Quantification of nucleated cells was approximated via reference gene primer amplification. Libraries were prepared by immunoSEQ multiplex PCR; TCRdb keeps only in-frame clonotypes and omits some of them. From that table come the V and J calls and clone size; the DNA was used to work out D and trimming. There are 150,000 to 200,000 clones in the sample; approximately 84% occur only once, and over 2.5% lies in the top ten. Material: peripheral blood. V usage is TRBV5-1 and J usage is TRBJ1-1; D remains ambiguous. The receptor was isolated from a human donor with acute or convalescent COVID-19. The donor label of this sample is uncertain. The CDR3 here is CASSPGRANTEAFF. The CDR3 nucleotides read TGCGCCAGCAGCCCCGGGAGGGCGAACACTGAAGCTTTCTTT.